The next 7 T cell receptor beta chains were all read from a single sample in a study of identical twins. TCRdb re-derived calls from the 5' RACE reads in MiXCR, one entry per CDR3 protein. The sample shows 600,000 to 800,000 distinct CDR3 sequences, approximately 22% of them seen only once. The data were also submitted as part of a second study, on T cells expressing NK-cell markers.

The sequencing sample was made of PBMCs. The receptors shown here come from a young woman in good health.

The genes are TRBV3-2 and TRBJ2-1; TRBD1 was called by the table and not checked on the DNA. TRBV3-2 is reported as a pseudogene. This CDR3 region has 15 residues. The DNA of the CDR3 is TGTGCCAGCAGGCGCGGGGGTGCGCTCATCGATGAGCAGTTCTTC. This gives the protein CASRRGGALIDEQFF.

This clonotype was observed a few times. The chain uses TRBV3-1 and TRBJ2-3, with D hard to call. CDR3 length: 14 residues. Germline V gene lookup returns CDR1 LGHDT and CDR2 YNNKEL (reference sequence). V was shortened by 2 bases and J by 0 bases, with 6 bases between the two germline ends. This CDR3 reads CASSQPRSTDTQYF. For the CDR3, the DNA is TGTGCCAGCAGCCAACCGAGAAGCACAGATACGCAGTATTTT.

This clonotype has a count of ten or more. The chain links TRBV5-1 to TRBJ2-1; perhaps TRBD2 as D (5 bases). Trimming left V 2 bases short and J 3 bases short, with 12 bases between. Germline CDR1 SGHRS, CDR2 YFSETQ. This CDR3 is built from 15 residues. CDR3 protein: CASSFMDSLYNEQFF. The CDR3 coding sequence is TGCGCCAGCAGCTTTATGGACTCCCTCTACAATGAGCAGTTCTTC.

The table lists this clonotype with many counts. V gene TRBV29-1 combines with J gene TRBJ2-5; the D gene is possibly TRBD1 (5 bases). There are 13 residues in the CDR3. V was shortened by 4 bases and J by 2 bases, with 11 bases between the two germline ends. Germline loops: CDR1 SQVTM, CDR2 ANQGSEA. In DNA form, the CDR3 reads TGCAGCGTTGTCCCAGGGCCTCAAGAGACCCAGTACTTC. It encodes CSVVPGPQETQYF.

This clonotype was counted only a few times. The chain joins TRBV9 to TRBJ1-1, with D perhaps TRBD1 (6 bases). Germline CDR1 is SGDLS and CDR2 is YYNGEE. Deletions cut 4 bases from V and 6 bases from J, with 16 bases between. The CDR3 length is 14 residues. CDR3: CASSPSLKGAEAFF. The DNA for the CDR3 is TGTGCCAGCAGCCCATCCCTAAAGGGGGCTGAAGCTTTCTTT.

This clonotype was seen only a few times. The rearrangement links TRBV7-9 to TRBJ1-1, with D hard to call. This CDR3 comprises 15 residues. Germline CDR1 reads SEHNR; CDR2 reads FQNEAQ (reference sequence). Trimming pared 1 base from V and 0 bases from J, leaving 9 bases between. CDR3 in amino acids: CASSLVWAMNTEAFF. CDR3 bases: TGTGCCAGCAGCTTAGTTTGGGCTATGAACACTGAAGCTTTCTTT.

The chain uses TRBV7-9 and TRBJ2-5, with 9 nucleotides matching TRBD1. V was clipped by 5 bases and J by 7 bases; unmatched bases: 11. The CDR3 spans 15 residues. Germline V gives CDR1 SEHNR, CDR2 FQNEAQ (reference sequence). CDR3 bases: TGTGCCAGCAGCCCGGGACAGGGCGGGATTGGGACCCAGTACTTC. This codes for CASSPGQGGIGTQYF.